This TCR beta chain was profiled in a study of HIV-infected patients and healthy controls. V shed 6 bases and J shed 5 bases, with 13 bases lying between them. Germline-derived CDR1 and CDR2 are ENHRY and SYGVKD. This CDR3 contains 13 residues. MiXCR, applied by TCRdb to the 5' RACE reads, yields one record per CDR3 protein. The sample includes tens of thousands of distinct CDR3 sequences, roughly a sixth of them seen just once. This clonotype has a count of ten or more. Sequencing was carried out using CD4+ T cells from blood. This chain uses TRBV10-3 with TRBJ1-1, with TRBD1 as a possible D gene (6 bases). The clonotype was recovered from a human donor in good health. CDR3 residues: CAISPTGLTEAFF. CDR3 DNA sequence: TGTGCCATCAGCCCCACAGGGTTGACTGAAGCTTTCTTT.